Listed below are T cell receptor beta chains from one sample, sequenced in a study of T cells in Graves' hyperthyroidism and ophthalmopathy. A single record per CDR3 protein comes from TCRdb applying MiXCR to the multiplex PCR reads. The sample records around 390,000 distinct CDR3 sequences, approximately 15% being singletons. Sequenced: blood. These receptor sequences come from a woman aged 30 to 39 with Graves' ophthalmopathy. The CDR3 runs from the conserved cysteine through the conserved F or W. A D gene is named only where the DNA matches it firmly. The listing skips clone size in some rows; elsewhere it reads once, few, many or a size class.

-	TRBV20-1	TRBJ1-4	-	CSAVWTENEKLFF	TGCAGTGCTGTATGGACGGAAAATGAAAAACTGTTTTTT
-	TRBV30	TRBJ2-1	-	CAWSVRPSTYNEQFF	TGTGCCTGGAGTGTACGACCTTCCACCTACAATGAGCAGTTCTTC
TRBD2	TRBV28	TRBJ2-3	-	CASSLGGGGAFGSPDTQYF	TGTGCCAGCAGTTTAGGCGGGGGGGGGGCGTTCGGTAGCCCAGATACGCAGTATTTT
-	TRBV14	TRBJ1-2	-	CASSPQGGNRCTF	TGTGCCAGCAGCCCTCAAGGGGGAAACAGATGCACCTTC
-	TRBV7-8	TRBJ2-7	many	CASSLGHRSYEQYF	TGTGCCAGCAGCTTAGGTCACCGGAGCTACGAGCAGTACTTC
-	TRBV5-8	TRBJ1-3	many	CASSRMYSGNTIYF	TGTGCCAGCAGCCGGATGTACTCTGGAAACACCATATATTTT
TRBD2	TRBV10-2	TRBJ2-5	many	CASSESGGRGKTQYF	TGCGCCAGCAGTGAGAGCGGGGGTCGTGGGAAGACCCAGTACTTC
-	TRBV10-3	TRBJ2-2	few	CAISRAENTGELFF	TGTGCCATCAGCAGGGCGGAGAACACCGGGGAGCTGTTTTTT
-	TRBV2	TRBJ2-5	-	CASSERFTGLTQYF	TGTGCCAGCAGTGAAAGGTTTACAGGTTTGACCCAGTACTTC
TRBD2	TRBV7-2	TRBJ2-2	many	CASRLAGAGNTGELFF	TGTGCCAGCAGGCTAGCGGGGGCCGGGAACACCGGGGAGCTGTTTTTT